Below are 2 T cell receptor beta chains sequenced from a single sample in a study of T cell responses to AZD1222 COVID-19 vaccine. TCRdb's copy holds only in-frame clones and misses some; the assay was immunoSEQ multiplex PCR. The sample lists 94,000 or so clones; roughly 90% were seen once. Sequences were derived from peripheral blood, sampled on day 0 of AZD1222 vaccination. The origin of the receptors is an adult in good health.

This clone turned up a few times. This chain connects TRBV4-1 to TRBJ1-1; no clear D gene. The length of the CDR3 is 14 residues. V was clipped by 1 base and J by 6 bases, with 12 bases between them. Germline-derived CDR1 and CDR2 are MGHRA and YSYEKL. The CDR3 DNA reads TGCGCCAGCAGCCAAGTTGGAAGGGTACCTGAAGCTTTCTTT. Amino acid sequence: CASSQVGRVPEAFF.

J is TRBJ2-2 and V is TRBV4-1; 9 nucleotides agree with TRBD1. Germline V gene lookup returns CDR1 MGHRA and CDR2 YSYEKL. This CDR3 has 18 residues. V was clipped by 0 bases and J by 5 bases; unmatched bases: 10. For the CDR3, the DNA is TGCGCCAGCAGCCAAGACCGAGGGGGGACAGGGTTTACCGGGGAGCTGTTTTTT. Protein sequence: CASSQDRGGTGFTGELFF.